A single sample gave rise to the 21 T cell receptor beta chains below, sequenced in a study of T cell repertoires in cytomegalovirus infection. One entry per CDR3 protein results from TCRdb running MiXCR on the reads. In the table there are about 330,000 distinct CDR3 sequences, over 7.5% of which are singletons. The sample was PBMCs. Receptor source: a human donor in good health (CMV status not recorded). Some clones in this sample may be carry-over from other donors' samples.

The chain recombines TRBV28 with TRBJ1-2; TRBD1 might be the D (6 bases). Germline V gene sequence: CDR1 MDHEN, CDR2 SYDVKM. V was cut by 5 bases and J by 0 bases, with 13 bases left in between. CDR3 length: 15 residues. Here the CDR3 DNA reads TGTGCCAGCAGTGTTACAGGGTCCTCTAACTATGGCTACACCTTC. This gives the protein CASSVTGSSNYGYTF.

This chain joins TRBV20-1 and TRBJ2-5, with D perhaps TRBD1 or TRBD2 (5 bases each). The CDR3 length is 14 residues. Germline assignment: CDR1 DFQATT and CDR2 SNEGSKA (reference sequence). V lost 5 bases and J 4 bases, leaving 17 bases between the germline ends. In DNA, the CDR3 is TGCAGTGCTCCCGGGACCCGGAAATCAGAGACCCAGTACTTC. Translating it yields CSAPGTRKSETQYF.

V gene TRBV27 combines with J gene TRBJ1-1; 7 nucleotides line up with TRBD1. Germline CDR1 and CDR2: MNHEY and SMNVEV (reference sequence). CDR3 length: 13 residues. The J segment lost 4 bases and the V segment lost 6 bases, leaving 5 bases of the junction unmatched. CDR3 in amino acids: CASRTGRGTEAFF. CDR3 sequence (DNA): TGTGCCAGCAGGACAGGGCGGGGCACTGAAGCTTTCTTT.

This clonotype showed up just a few times. The J gene is TRBJ1-2, the V gene TRBV2, with a tentative D call TRBD1 (6 bases). Looked up from germline, CDR1 is SNHLY and CDR2 is FYNNEI. CDR3 length: 16 residues. V lost 0 bases and J lost 4, with 15 bases in between. The CDR3 loop is CASSEARQAWGYGYTF. DNA for the CDR3: TGTGCCAGCAGTGAAGCGCGACAGGCCTGGGGCTATGGCTACACCTTC.

This clonotype was detected only a few times. The gene calls are TRBV7-2 and TRBJ1-4, with D maybe TRBD1 (6 bases). The CDR3 has 15 amino acids. The germline gives CDR1 SGHTA, CDR2 FQGNSA. V lost 1 base to trimming and J lost 7 bases, with 13 bases between them. The CDR3 region has the DNA TGTGCCAGCAGCTTAGGACGACAGGTTCTTGAAAAACTGTTTTTT. It encodes CASSLGRQVLEKLFF.

This clonotype came up a few times. This rearrangement joins TRBV7-9 to TRBJ2-4; no definite D call. Per germline, CDR1 SEHNR and CDR2 FQNEAQ (reference sequence). The CDR3 sequence is 15 residues long. V was pared by 3 bases and J by 5 bases, with 14 bases between. As DNA, the CDR3 is TGTGCCAGCAGCTTGAGGTCCGGTACTGAAAACATTCAGTACTTC. This codes for CASSLRSGTENIQYF.

The sample holds many counts of this clonotype. The rearrangement joins TRBV10-3 to TRBJ1-1; D perhaps matches TRBD1 (5 bases). The germline V gene has CDR1 ENHRY and CDR2 SYGVKD. V was trimmed by 6 bases and J by 0 bases, leaving 11 bases between them. CDR3 length: 14 amino acids. The CDR3 DNA reads TGTGCCATCAGATCCAGGGTATTGAACACTGAAGCTTTCTTT. It encodes CAIRSRVLNTEAFF.

V and J are TRBV29-1 and TRBJ2-3; D remains unclear. V lost 3 bases, J lost 2 bases, and 9 bases lay in between. In germline, CDR1 is SQVTM, CDR2 ANQGSEA. The CDR3 spans 13 residues. CDR3 in amino acids: CSVDTDATDTQYF. DNA for the CDR3: TGCAGCGTTGACACCGATGCCACAGATACGCAGTATTTT.

This clonotype was recorded a few times. V usage is TRBV28 and J usage is TRBJ1-1; D call uncertain. V shed 6 bases and J shed 2 bases, with 7 bases lying between them. The CDR3 spans 12 residues. From germline, CDR1 is MDHEN and CDR2 SYDVKM. The chain's CDR3 is CASRRSNTEAFF. CDR3 sequence (DNA): TGTGCCAGCAGGAGGTCAAACACTGAAGCTTTCTTT.

Concerning this clonotype: A much larger clone lies a single base off, so this may be a read error. V is TRBV27 and J is TRBJ2-7; D possibly uses TRBD1 or TRBD2 (5 bases each). Germline-derived CDR1 and CDR2 are MNHEY and SMNVEV (reference sequence). V gave up 6 bases and J gave up 2 bases, with 29 bases separating them. This CDR3 contains 19 residues. CDR3 in DNA: TGTGCCAGCAGCCACGTTGGGGGACGGACTTCCCTTAGCCCCTACGAGCAGTACTTC. Translation: CASSHVGGRTSLSPYEQYF.

The V and J genes are TRBV6-2 or TRBV6-3 and TRBJ2-5; possibly TRBD1 or TRBD2 for D (5 bases each). With 5 bases removed from V and 4 bases from J, the gap between germline ends came to 20 bases. The germline CDR1 and CDR2 sequences are MNHEY and SVGEGT. CDR3 size: 16 residues. The CDR3 DNA reads as TGTGCCAGCAGTCCGTTAGGGACCCGGATTCCAGAGACCCAGTACTTC. Translated, it gives CASSPLGTRIPETQYF.

This clonotype occurred a few times. The chain has TRBV11-2 and TRBJ2-3; 9 bases fit TRBD2. V dropped 3 bases and J dropped 1; count of bases not matched to a gene: 5. Germline CDR1 reads SGHAT; CDR2 reads FQNNGV. The CDR3 is 16 residues long. Written as DNA, the CDR3 is TGTGCCAGCAGCTTGGGTAGCGGGAGTCGCACAGATACGCAGTATTTT. Amino acids: CASSLGSGSRTDTQYF.

The table lists this clonotype with many counts. This chain uses TRBV7-2 with TRBJ2-3, with TRBD2 as a possible D gene (6 bases). Trimming stripped 6 bases from V and 2 bases from J, with 12 bases between. Germline V gene data show CDR1 as SGHTA and CDR2 as FQGNSA. The CDR3 extends over 14 amino acids. The CDR3 DNA reads as TGTGCCAGCAGTACCGCGGGGCTCACAGATACGCAGTATTTT. This sequence encodes CASSTAGLTDTQYF.

This clonotype came up a few times. The V and J genes are TRBV7-2 and TRBJ2-4, with a tentative D call TRBD1 (6 bases). The V gene's germline CDR1 is SGHTA and CDR2 FQGNSA. V gave up 3 bases and J gave up 8 bases, with 11 bases separating them. The CDR3 spans 13 residues. The CDR3 DNA sequence: TGTGCCAGCAGCTTTACAGGGTGGGACATTCAGTACTTC. Its protein is CASSFTGWDIQYF.

Many counts were recorded for this clonotype. The rearrangement uses TRBV6-1 and TRBJ2-7, with D perhaps TRBD2 (5 bases). Germline CDR1 and CDR2: MNHNS and SASEGT. V shed 0 bases and J shed 6 bases, with 9 bases lying between them. CDR3 size: 13 residues. CDR3 sequence: CASSEAGESEQYF. CDR3 nucleotide sequence: TGTGCCAGCAGTGAAGCCGGGGAGAGCGAGCAGTACTTC.

The V call is TRBV9, the J call TRBJ1-1; D is undetermined. The length of the CDR3 is 14 residues. Trimming removed 0 bases at V and 1 base at J, with 7 bases between. Germline CDR1 reads SGDLS; CDR2 reads YYNGEE. CDR3 loop: CASSVGPPNTEAFF. The DNA of the CDR3 is TGTGCCAGCAGCGTAGGGCCCCCGAACACTGAAGCTTTCTTT.

This clonotype was counted only a few times. The chain joins TRBV7-6 to TRBJ2-1, with D perhaps matching TRBD2 (5 bases). Trimming cost V 5 bases and J 4 bases, with 18 bases left between them. The CDR3 totals 16 residues. Germline CDR1 and CDR2: SGHVS and FNYEAQ. CDR3 nucleotides: TGTGCCAGCAGCCCCGACGGCAGCGGCGTTTACAATGAGCAGTTCTTC. This translates into CASSPDGSGVYNEQFF.

V gene TRBV12-3 or TRBV12-4 combines with J gene TRBJ1-1; no definite D call. The CDR3 has 14 residues. The ends were cut back, 3 bases at V and 1 base at J, with 9 bases in the middle. In nucleotides, the CDR3 is TGTGCCAGCAGTTTCATTAGCAGGAACACTGAAGCTTTCTTT. This encodes CASSFISRNTEAFF.

This clonotype has just a few counts. This chain connects TRBV7-9 to TRBJ2-7; D is possibly TRBD1 or TRBD2 (7 bases each). Trimming took 7 bases from V and 3 from J, leaving 19 bases between them. This CDR3 comprises 15 residues. CDR1 is SEHNR and CDR2 is FQNEAQ in the germline V gene (reference sequence). Here the CDR3 reads CASIAIPGGGYEQYF. CDR3 in DNA: TGTGCCAGCATCGCCATACCAGGGGGGGGCTACGAGCAGTACTTC.

J is TRBJ2-7 and V is TRBV20-1; unclear D gene. This CDR3 has 14 amino acids. Germline V lookup: CDR1 DFQATT, CDR2 SNEGSKA (reference sequence). Trimming stripped 0 bases from V and 3 bases from J, with 12 bases between. CDR3 region: CSAREAHRGYEQYF. For the CDR3, the DNA is TGCAGTGCTAGAGAAGCCCACAGAGGCTACGAGCAGTACTTC.

This clonotype was detected only a few times. The chain carries TRBV3-1 and TRBJ2-7; possible D gene TRBD2, 5 bases. With 1 base removed from V and 3 bases from J, the gap between germline ends came to 7 bases. Germline-derived CDR1 and CDR2 are LGHDT and YNNKEL (reference sequence). This CDR3 has 13 residues. In nucleotides, the CDR3 is TGTGCCAGCAGCCAAGGAGGAGGCTACGAGCAGTACTTC. Amino acids: CASSQGGGYEQYF.